This T cell receptor beta chain emerged from a study of T cell responses to AZD1222 COVID-19 vaccine. The assay was immunoSEQ multiplex PCR, and TCRdb's table has in-frame clones only and misses some. This table holds about 100,000 clones, approximately 88% found once. This CDR3 contains 15 residues. The germline CDR1 and CDR2 sequences are MNHEY and SVGAGI. The V end was cut by 3 bases, the J end by 4 bases, with 16 bases between. Study-wide points: Of the AZD1222 recipients, only five to seven were seropositive at baseline.

Comments on this clone: What it binds is not known.

This chain connects TRBV6-5 to TRBJ2-7; D uncertain. The sample consisted of peripheral blood, taken on day 0 of AZD1222 vaccination. The sequence came from an adult in good health. In DNA form, the CDR3 reads TGTGCCAGCAGTTATGTACCGACATGGATGTACGAGCAGTACTTC. Protein: CASSYVPTWMYEQYF.